Shown below are 13 T cell receptor beta chains from a single sample sequenced in a study of beta chain features in type 1 diabetes. The isolated RNA, all of it, was reverse transcribed, so expressed TCRB transcripts were what got sequenced. Assay: immunoSEQ multiplex PCR; the TCRdb copy retains only in-frame clones and omits some. The sample contains around 300,000 clones, roughly 8% of which appear only once. Sequenced material: central memory CD4+ T cells from blood. The receptors were gathered from a woman younger than 30 in good health.

Only a few counts were recorded for this clone. The chain uses TRBV7-2 and TRBJ2-7; 9 bases agree with TRBD1. Germline-derived CDR1 and CDR2 are SGHTA and FQGNSA. V lost 6 bases and J lost 2; bases outside the gene matches: 8. This CDR3 is 15 amino acids long. The CDR3, as DNA: TGTGCCAGCAGTCAATCCTGGACAGGGGCCTACGAGCAGTACGTC. Residues: CASSQSWTGAYEQYV.

This clone was detected only a few times. The rearrangement uses TRBV7-9 and TRBJ1-1; 8 bases are shared with TRBD1. The CDR3 is made up of 13 amino acids. Germline lookup yields CDR1 SEHNR and CDR2 FQNEAQ (reference sequence). V was pared by 5 bases and J by 8 bases, with 7 bases of the junction left unmatched. The DNA for the CDR3 is TGTGCCAGCAGCCCCACGCAGGGGGCCGAAGCTTTCTTT. Amino acid sequence: CASSPTQGAEAFF.

About this clone: Other DNA variants within this sample encode the same CDR3. The chain carries TRBV28 and TRBJ1-1; D uncertain. This CDR3 is 14 amino acids long. Germline V gives CDR1 MDHEN, CDR2 SYDVKM. V gave up 2 bases and J gave up 1 base, with 8 bases separating them. The CDR3 nucleotides read TGTGCCAGCAGTTTAGGTGGTGAGAACACTGAAGCTTTCTTT. Protein product: CASSLGGENTEAFF.

This clone has at least ten counts. The chain uses TRBV7-2 and TRBJ2-5; D gene uncertain. Germline V gene data show CDR1 as SGHTA and CDR2 as FQGNSA. This CDR3 comprises 14 residues. Trimming left V 5 bases short and J 5 bases short, with 15 bases between. CDR3 amino acids: CASSPGRRGETQYF. The CDR3 DNA reads TGTGCCAGCAGCCCAGGACGTCGCGGCGAGACCCAGTACTTC.

The chain carries TRBV7-2 and TRBJ2-3; D is undetermined. V lost 5 bases and J 0 bases, leaving 15 bases between the germline ends. Per the germline V gene, CDR1 is SGHTA and CDR2 is FQGNSA. The CDR3 loop spans 16 amino acids. This chain's CDR3 is CASSPSYYASTDTQYF. The DNA for the CDR3 is TGTGCCAGCAGCCCGTCTTATTATGCTAGCACAGATACGCAGTATTTT.

This clone was recorded at least ten times. The CDR3: CATLDSSFYNEQFF. The CDR3, as DNA: TGTGCCACGTTGGACAGCAGTTTCTACAATGAGCAGTTCTTC. The gene calls are TRBV6-1 and TRBJ2-1; tentative D call: TRBD1 (6 bases). Germline CDR1 and CDR2: MNHNS and SASEGT. The CDR3 runs 14 residues. Trimming took 10 bases from V and 3 from J, leaving 16 bases between them.

This clone showed up just a few times. The genes are TRBV6-5 and TRBJ2-5, with 10 bases fitting TRBD2. Per germline, CDR1 MNHEY and CDR2 SVGAGI. With 7 bases clipped from V and 5 bases from J, the junction kept 7 bases outside the gene matches. There are 14 residues in the CDR3. The CDR3 DNA reads as TGTGCCAGCAAGCTAGCGGGAGAGGGGGAGACCCAGTACTTC. Translation gives CASKLAGEGETQYF.

This clone has only a few counts. The CDR3 nucleotides read TGTGCCAGCAGTGAAGTTACTAGCGGGTTAGAGACCCAGTACTTC. Translation: CASSEVTSGLETQYF. This chain joins TRBV6-1 and TRBJ2-5; 9 positions match TRBD2. V shed 1 base and J 4 bases; nucleotides not matched to a gene: 4. CDR3 length: 15 amino acids. Germline lookup yields CDR1 MNHNS and CDR2 SASEGT.

The chain employs TRBV5-4 and TRBJ1-1; no reliable D call. With 4 bases removed from V and 3 bases from J, the gap between germline ends came to 7 bases. Germline-derived CDR1 and CDR2 are SGHNT and YYREEE (reference sequence). The CDR3 spans 12 residues. The CDR3 DNA follows: TGTGCCAGCAGCCGGAGGGACACTGAAGCTTTCTTT. Translating it yields CASSRRDTEAFF.

The chain recombines TRBV28 with TRBJ1-2; possibly TRBD1 for D (6 bases). The CDR3 is made up of 15 amino acids. The ends were cut back, 4 bases at V and 8 bases at J, with 20 bases in the middle. From germline, CDR1 is MDHEN and CDR2 SYDVKM. This CDR3 reads CASSYPSKGEWGYTF. DNA of the CDR3: TGTGCCAGCAGTTATCCCAGTAAGGGGGAGTGGGGCTACACCTTC.

The rearrangement links TRBV6-1 to TRBJ1-5; 8 nucleotides match TRBD1. CDR1 and CDR2 (germline): MNHNS, SASEGT. The CDR3 loop spans 15 amino acids. V shed 7 bases and J 6 bases; nucleotides not matched to a gene: 11. The CDR3 loop is CASINAQGGSQPQHF. In nucleotides, the CDR3 is TGTGCCAGCATTAATGCACAGGGGGGGAGTCAGCCCCAGCATTTT.

This clone was observed a handful of times. The chain joins TRBV14 to TRBJ2-5, with TRBD2 matching over 13 bases. Germline V gives CDR1 SGHDN, CDR2 FVKESK. CDR3 length equals 18 residues. V dropped 4 bases and J dropped 0; count of bases not matched to a gene: 8. The CDR3 nucleotides are TGTGCCAGCAGCCCCGGACTAGCGGGAGTAGGGTACCAAGAGACCCAGTACTTC. Protein: CASSPGLAGVGYQETQYF.

This chain connects TRBV18 to TRBJ2-5; 7 bases fit TRBD1. Germline V gene data show CDR1 as KGHSH and CDR2 as LQKENI. The CDR3 is 16 residues long. V was pared by 5 bases and J by 4 bases, with 13 bases of the junction left unmatched. In DNA, the CDR3 is TGTGCCAGCTCAAAGGACAGTCCACCAGGGGGAGAGACCCAGTACTTC. This gives the protein CASSKDSPPGGETQYF. Based on the CDR3 plus reference TRBV18 and TRBJ2-5, the full variable domain is NAGVMQNPRHLVRRRGQEARLRCSPMKGHSHVYWYRQLPEEGLKFMVYLQKENIIDESGMPKERFSAEFPKEGPSILRIQQVVRGDSAAYFCASSKDSPPGGETQYFGPGTRLLVL.